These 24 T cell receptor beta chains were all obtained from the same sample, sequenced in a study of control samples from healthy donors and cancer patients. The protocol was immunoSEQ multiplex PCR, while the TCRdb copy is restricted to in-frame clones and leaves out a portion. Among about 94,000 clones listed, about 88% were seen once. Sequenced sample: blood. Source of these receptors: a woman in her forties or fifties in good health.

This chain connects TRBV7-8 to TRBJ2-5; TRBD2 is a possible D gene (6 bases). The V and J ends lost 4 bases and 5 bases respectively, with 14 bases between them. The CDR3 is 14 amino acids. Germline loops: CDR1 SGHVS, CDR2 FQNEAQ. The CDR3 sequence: CASSSGTPRETQYF. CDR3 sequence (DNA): TGTGCCAGCAGCTCCGGGACTCCCCGTGAGACCCAGTACTTC.

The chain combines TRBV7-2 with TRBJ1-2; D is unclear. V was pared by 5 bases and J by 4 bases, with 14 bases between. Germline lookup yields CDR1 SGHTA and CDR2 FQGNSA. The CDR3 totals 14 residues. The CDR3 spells CASSARTDIYGYTF. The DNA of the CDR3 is TGTGCCAGCAGCGCACGAACAGATATCTATGGCTACACCTTC.

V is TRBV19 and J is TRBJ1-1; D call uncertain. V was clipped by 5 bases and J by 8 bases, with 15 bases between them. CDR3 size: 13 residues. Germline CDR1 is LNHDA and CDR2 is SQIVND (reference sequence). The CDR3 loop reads CASSWLTRTEAFF. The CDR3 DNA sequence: TGTGCCAGTAGTTGGTTGACTAGAACCGAAGCTTTCTTT. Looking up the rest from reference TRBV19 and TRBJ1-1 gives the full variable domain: DGGITQSPKYLFRKEGQNVTLSCEQNLNHDAMYWYRQDPGQGLRLIYYSQIVNDFQKGDIAEGYSVSREKKESFPLTVTSAQKNPTAFYLCASSWLTRTEAFFGQGTRLTVV.

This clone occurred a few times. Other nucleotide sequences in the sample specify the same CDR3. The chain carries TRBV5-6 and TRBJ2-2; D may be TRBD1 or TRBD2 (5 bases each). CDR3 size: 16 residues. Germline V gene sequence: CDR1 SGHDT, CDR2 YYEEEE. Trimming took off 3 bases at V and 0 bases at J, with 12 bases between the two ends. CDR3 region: CASSSYRTANTGELFF. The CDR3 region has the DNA TGTGCCAGCAGCTCCTACAGGACTGCGAACACCGGGGAGCTGTTTTTT.

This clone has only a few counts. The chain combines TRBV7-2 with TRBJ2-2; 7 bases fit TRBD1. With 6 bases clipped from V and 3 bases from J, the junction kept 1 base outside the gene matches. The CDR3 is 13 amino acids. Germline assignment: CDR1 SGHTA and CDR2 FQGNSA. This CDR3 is CASSQGDTGELFF. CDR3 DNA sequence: TGTGCCAGCAGTCAGGGGGACACCGGGGAGCTGTTTTTT.

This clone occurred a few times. The CDR3 nucleotides read TGTGCCAGCGCCGAGGGTATTTCTGGAAACACCATATATTTT. Its translation is CASAEGISGNTIYF. The chain combines TRBV18 with TRBJ1-3; D ambiguous. Trimming took 8 bases from V and 1 from J, leaving 12 bases between them. Germline V gene lookup returns CDR1 KGHSH and CDR2 LQKENI. The CDR3 has 14 amino acids.

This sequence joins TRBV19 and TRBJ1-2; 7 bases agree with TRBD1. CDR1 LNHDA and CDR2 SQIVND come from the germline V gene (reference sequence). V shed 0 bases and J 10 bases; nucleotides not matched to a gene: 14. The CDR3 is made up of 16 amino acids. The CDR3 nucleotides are TGTGCCAGTAGTATAGATTTGGCGCAGGACAGGTATATCTACACCTTC. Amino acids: CASSIDLAQDRYIYTF.

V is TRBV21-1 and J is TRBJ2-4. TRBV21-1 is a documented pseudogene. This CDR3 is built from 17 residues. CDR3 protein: CASSKAPSRLAKNIQYF. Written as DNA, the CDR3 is TGTGCCAGCAGCAAAGCCCCTTCACGGCTAGCCAAAAACATTCAGTACTTC.

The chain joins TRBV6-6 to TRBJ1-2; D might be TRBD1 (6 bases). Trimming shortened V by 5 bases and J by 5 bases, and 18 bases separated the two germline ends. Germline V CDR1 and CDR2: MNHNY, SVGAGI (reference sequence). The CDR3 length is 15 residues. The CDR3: CASSLLQGSAYGYTF. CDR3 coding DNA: TGTGCCAGCAGTCTACTCCAGGGGTCAGCTTATGGCTACACCTTC.

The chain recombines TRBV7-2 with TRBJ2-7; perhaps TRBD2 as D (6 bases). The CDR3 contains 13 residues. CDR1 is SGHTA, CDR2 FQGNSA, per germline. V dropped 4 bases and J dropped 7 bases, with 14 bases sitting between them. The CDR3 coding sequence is TGTGCCAGCAGCTCGGGACTGAACGGGGAGCAGTACTTC. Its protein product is CASSSGLNGEQYF. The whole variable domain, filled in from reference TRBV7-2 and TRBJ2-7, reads GAGVSQSPSNKVTEKGKDVELRCDPISGHTALYWYRQSLGQGLEFLIYFQGNSAPDKSGLPSDRFSAERTGGSVSTLTIQRTQQEDSAVYLCASSSGLNGEQYFGPGTRLTVT.

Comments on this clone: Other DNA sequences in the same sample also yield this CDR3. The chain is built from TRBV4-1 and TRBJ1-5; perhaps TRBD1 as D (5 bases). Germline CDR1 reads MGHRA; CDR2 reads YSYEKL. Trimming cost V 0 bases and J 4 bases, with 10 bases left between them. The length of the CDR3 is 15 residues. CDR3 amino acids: CASSQDRAGNQPQHF. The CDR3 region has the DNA TGCGCCAGCAGCCAAGATCGGGCAGGGAATCAGCCCCAGCATTTT.

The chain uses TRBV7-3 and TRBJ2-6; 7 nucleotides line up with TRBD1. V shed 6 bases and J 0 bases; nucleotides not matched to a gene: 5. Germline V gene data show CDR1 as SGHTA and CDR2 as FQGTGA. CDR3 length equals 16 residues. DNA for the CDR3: TGTGCCAGCAGATTGGACAGGAGCTCTGGGGCCAACGTCCTGACTTTC. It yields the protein CASRLDRSSGANVLTF.

CDR3 sequence reads: CASSLAPGAGNTIYF. CDR3 nucleotide sequence: TGCGCCAGCAGCTTGGCCCCTGGGGCTGGAAACACCATATATTTT. V gene TRBV5-1 combines with J gene TRBJ1-3, with D unclear. The CDR3 covers 15 residues. With 0 bases removed from V and 2 bases from J, the gap between germline ends came to 9 bases. In germline, CDR1 is SGHRS, CDR2 YFSETQ.

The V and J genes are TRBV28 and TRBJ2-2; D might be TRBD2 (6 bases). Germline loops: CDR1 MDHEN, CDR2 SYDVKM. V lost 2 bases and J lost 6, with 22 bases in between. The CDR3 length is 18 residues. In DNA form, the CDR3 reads TGTGCCAGCAGTTTACTTACAGGCCCCCCCTGGGGGGCCGGGGAGCTGTTTTTT. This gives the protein CASSLLTGPPWGAGELFF.

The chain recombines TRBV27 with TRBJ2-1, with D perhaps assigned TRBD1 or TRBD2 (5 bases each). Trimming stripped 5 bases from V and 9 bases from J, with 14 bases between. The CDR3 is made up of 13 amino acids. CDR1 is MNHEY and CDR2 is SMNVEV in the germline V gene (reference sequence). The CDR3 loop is CASSIGADGEQFF. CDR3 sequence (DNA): TGTGCCAGCAGTATCGGGGCAGACGGTGAGCAGTTCTTC.

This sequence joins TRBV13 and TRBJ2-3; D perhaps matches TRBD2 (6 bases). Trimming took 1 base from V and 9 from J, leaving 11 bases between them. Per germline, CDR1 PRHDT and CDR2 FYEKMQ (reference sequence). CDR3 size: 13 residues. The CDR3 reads CASSLAGVDTQYF. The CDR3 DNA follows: TGTGCCAGCAGCTTAGCGGGGGTGGACACGCAGTATTTT.

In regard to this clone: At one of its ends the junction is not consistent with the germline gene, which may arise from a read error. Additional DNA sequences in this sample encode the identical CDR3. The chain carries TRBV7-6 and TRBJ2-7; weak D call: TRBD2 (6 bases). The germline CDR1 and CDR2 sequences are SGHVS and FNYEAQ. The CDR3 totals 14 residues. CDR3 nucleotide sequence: TGCGCCAGCAGCTTACGCAGGGAGGCCTACGAGCAGTACTTC. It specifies CASSLRREAYEQYF. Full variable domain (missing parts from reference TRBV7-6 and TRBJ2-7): GAGVSQSPRYKVTKRGQDVALRCDPISGHVSLYWYRQALGQGPEFLTYFNYEAQQDKSGLPNDRFSAERPEGSISTLTIQRTEQRDSAMYRCASSLRREAYEQYFGPGTRLTVT.

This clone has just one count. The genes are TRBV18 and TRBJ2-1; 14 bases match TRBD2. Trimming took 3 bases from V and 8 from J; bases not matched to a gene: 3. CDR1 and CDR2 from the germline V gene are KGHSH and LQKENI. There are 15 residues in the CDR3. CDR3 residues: CASSPGTSGRDEQFF. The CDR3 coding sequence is TGTGCCAGCTCACCCGGGACTAGCGGGAGAGATGAGCAGTTCTTC. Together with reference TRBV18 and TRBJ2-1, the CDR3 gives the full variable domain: NAGVMQNPRHLVRRRGQEARLRCSPMKGHSHVYWYRQLPEEGLKFMVYLQKENIIDESGMPKERFSAEFPKEGPSILRIQQVVRGDSAAYFCASSPGTSGRDEQFFGPGTRLTVL.

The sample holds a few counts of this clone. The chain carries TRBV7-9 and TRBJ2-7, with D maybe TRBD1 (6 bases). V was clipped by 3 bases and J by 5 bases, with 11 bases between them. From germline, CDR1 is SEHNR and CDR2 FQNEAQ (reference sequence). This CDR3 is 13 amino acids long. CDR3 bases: TGTGCCAGCAGCTTTTCCAGGACAGACGAGCAGTACTTC. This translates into CASSFSRTDEQYF.

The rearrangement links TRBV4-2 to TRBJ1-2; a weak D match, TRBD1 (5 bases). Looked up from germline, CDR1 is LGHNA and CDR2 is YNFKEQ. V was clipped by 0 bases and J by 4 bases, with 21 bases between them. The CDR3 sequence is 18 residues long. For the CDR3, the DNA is TGTGCCAGCAGCCAAGAGACCCGCAGGGAGGCCCCTGGCTATGGCTACACCTTC. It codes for CASSQETRREAPGYGYTF.

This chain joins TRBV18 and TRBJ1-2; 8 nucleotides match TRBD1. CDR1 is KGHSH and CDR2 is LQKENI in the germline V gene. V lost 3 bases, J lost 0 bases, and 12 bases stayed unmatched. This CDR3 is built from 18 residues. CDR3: CASSPTQPKTGANYGYTF. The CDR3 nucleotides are TGTGCCAGCTCACCGACTCAGCCAAAGACAGGGGCTAACTATGGCTACACCTTC.

CDR3: CASSYNWGQGAQGQPQHF. In DNA, the CDR3 is TGTGCCAGCAGTTACAACTGGGGACAGGGGGCGCAGGGTCAGCCCCAGCATTTT. This chain connects TRBV28 to TRBJ1-5; 12 positions agree with TRBD1. CDR3 size: 18 residues. V was clipped by 4 bases and J by 6 bases; unmatched bases: 13. Germline V CDR1 and CDR2: MDHEN, SYDVKM.

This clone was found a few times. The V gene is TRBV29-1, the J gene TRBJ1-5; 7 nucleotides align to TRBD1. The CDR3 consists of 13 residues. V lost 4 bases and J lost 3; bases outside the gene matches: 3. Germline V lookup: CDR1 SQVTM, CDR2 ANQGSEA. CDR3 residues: CSVVRGYNQPQHF. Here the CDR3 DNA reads TGCAGCGTTGTCAGGGGGTACAATCAGCCCCAGCATTTT.

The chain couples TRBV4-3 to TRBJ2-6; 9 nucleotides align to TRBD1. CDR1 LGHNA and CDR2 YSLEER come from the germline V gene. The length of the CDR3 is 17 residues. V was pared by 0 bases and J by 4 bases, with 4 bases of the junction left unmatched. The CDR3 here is CASSQDRGTGGANVLTF. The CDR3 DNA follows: TGCGCCAGCAGCCAAGATAGGGGGACAGGGGGGGCCAACGTCCTGACTTTC.